The TCR beta chain described here comes from a study of regulatory T cells in long-lasting Graves disease. Germline V gene data show CDR1 as SEHNR and CDR2 as FQNEAQ (reference sequence). V was pared by 2 bases and J by 4 bases, with 5 bases of the junction left unmatched. The CDR3 length is 15 residues. Stated time point: newly diagnosed GD, antithyroid drugs for less than 3 months. The TCR library was prepared using RNA isolated from PBMCs. Many counts were recorded for this clonotype. Libraries of TCR beta came from iRepertoire HTBI primers plus Arm-PCR of CDR3 regions. TCRdb fed the multiplex PCR reads into MiXCR, producing one record per CDR3 protein. The sample has around 320,000 distinct CDR3 sequences, over 15% seen once. The data also belong to a second study, concerning T cells in Graves' hyperthyroidism and ophthalmopathy.

The starting material was peripheral blood mononuclear cells (PBMCs), obtained at new diagnosis, from a patient treated with antithyroid drugs. This chain uses TRBV7-9 with TRBJ2-1, with 7 nucleotides matching TRBD2. The TCR was taken from a man between 35 and 55 years old with Graves disease. CDR3 residues: CASSLQAGRYNEQFF. The CDR3 nucleotides read TGTGCCAGCAGCTTACAAGCGGGGCGTTACAATGAGCAGTTCTTC.